This T cell receptor beta chain derives from a study of blood T cell repertoires in COVID-19. The protocol was immunoSEQ multiplex PCR, while the TCRdb copy is restricted to in-frame clones and leaves out a portion. The sample shows 130,000 or so clones, roughly four fifths of them seen only once. The V gene end was trimmed by 7 bases and the J gene end by 0 bases; junction bases not matched to a gene: 8. Germline loops: CDR1 GTSNPN, CDR2 SVGIG (reference sequence). The CDR3 is made up of 16 amino acids. Everyone who took part was about 18 to 90 years old, and they came from fewer than 25 US areas. Assignment of participants to cohorts was predicated upon participant-reported clinical history.

Sequenced material: PBMCs or T cells enriched from blood (not recorded which). V gene TRBV30 combines with J gene TRBJ2-7, with TRBD2 matching 14 bases. The sequence came from a woman between 45 and 65 years old with acute COVID-19. The CDR3, as DNA: TGTGCCTCCGCCGGGACTAGCGGGAGAAGCTCCTACGAGCAGTACTTC. Protein product: CASAGTSGRSSYEQYF.